The clone carrying this T cell receptor beta chain appeared a few times. The data are from a study of blood T cells in healthy people across ages. Through a sample-barcoded 5' primer and a J-beta primer mix, a second PCR was run for roughly 6 to 12 cycles. MiXCR, applied by TCRdb to the 5' RACE reads, yields one record per CDR3 protein. The top ten clones hold approximately 2.9% of a sample with approximately 780,000 distinct CDR3 sequences, 25% to 30% of them seen once. This CDR3 has 15 amino acids. After removal of 3 bases from V and 6 bases from J, the junction contained 7 bases not matched to a gene. Per the germline V gene, CDR1 is MNHNS and CDR2 is SASEGT. These data also featured in a second study, about T cells of mothers and their children.

The clonotype was recovered from a boy aged 10-17 years in good health. Sequencing was done on a sample of blood. The rearrangement uses TRBV6-1 and TRBJ2-4, with TRBD2 identical over 8 bases. The CDR3 loop is CASSDPGGSRNIQYF. The CDR3 region has the DNA TGTGCCAGCAGTGACCCGGGGGGGAGCAGAAACATTCAGTACTTC.